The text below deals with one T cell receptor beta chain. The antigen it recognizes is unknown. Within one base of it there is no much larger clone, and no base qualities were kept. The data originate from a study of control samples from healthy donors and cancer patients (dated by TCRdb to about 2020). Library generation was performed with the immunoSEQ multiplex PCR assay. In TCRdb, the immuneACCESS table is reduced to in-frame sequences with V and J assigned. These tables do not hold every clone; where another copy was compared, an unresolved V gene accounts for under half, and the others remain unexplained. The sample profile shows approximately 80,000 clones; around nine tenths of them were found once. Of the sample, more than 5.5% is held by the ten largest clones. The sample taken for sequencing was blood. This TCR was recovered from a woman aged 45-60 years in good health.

Here is the DNA: TGTGCCAGCAGCTCCGCTCGTAAGGGCGGGGGAAACACCATATATTTT. Its amino acids are CASSSARKGGGNTIYF. The chain uses TRBV7-9 and TRBJ1-3, with no D gene named confidently. The germline V gene (reference sequence) yields SEHNR for CDR1 and FQNEAQ for CDR2. A distance of 17 bases separates the germline ends of V and J, which lose 4 bases and 4 bases respectively. The CDR3 contains 16 residues, cysteine and phenylalanine counted. Left in the record is the CDR3 DNA by itself, 48 bases read in frame from the first base. Joined to the reference TRBV7-9 and TRBJ1-3 proteins, this CDR3 gives the full variable domain: DTGVSQNPRHKITKRGQNVTFRCDPISEHNRLYWYRQTLGQGPEFLTYFQNEAQLEKSRLLSDRFSAERPKGSFSTLEIQRTEQGDSAMYLCASSSARKGGGNTIYFGEGSWLTVV.